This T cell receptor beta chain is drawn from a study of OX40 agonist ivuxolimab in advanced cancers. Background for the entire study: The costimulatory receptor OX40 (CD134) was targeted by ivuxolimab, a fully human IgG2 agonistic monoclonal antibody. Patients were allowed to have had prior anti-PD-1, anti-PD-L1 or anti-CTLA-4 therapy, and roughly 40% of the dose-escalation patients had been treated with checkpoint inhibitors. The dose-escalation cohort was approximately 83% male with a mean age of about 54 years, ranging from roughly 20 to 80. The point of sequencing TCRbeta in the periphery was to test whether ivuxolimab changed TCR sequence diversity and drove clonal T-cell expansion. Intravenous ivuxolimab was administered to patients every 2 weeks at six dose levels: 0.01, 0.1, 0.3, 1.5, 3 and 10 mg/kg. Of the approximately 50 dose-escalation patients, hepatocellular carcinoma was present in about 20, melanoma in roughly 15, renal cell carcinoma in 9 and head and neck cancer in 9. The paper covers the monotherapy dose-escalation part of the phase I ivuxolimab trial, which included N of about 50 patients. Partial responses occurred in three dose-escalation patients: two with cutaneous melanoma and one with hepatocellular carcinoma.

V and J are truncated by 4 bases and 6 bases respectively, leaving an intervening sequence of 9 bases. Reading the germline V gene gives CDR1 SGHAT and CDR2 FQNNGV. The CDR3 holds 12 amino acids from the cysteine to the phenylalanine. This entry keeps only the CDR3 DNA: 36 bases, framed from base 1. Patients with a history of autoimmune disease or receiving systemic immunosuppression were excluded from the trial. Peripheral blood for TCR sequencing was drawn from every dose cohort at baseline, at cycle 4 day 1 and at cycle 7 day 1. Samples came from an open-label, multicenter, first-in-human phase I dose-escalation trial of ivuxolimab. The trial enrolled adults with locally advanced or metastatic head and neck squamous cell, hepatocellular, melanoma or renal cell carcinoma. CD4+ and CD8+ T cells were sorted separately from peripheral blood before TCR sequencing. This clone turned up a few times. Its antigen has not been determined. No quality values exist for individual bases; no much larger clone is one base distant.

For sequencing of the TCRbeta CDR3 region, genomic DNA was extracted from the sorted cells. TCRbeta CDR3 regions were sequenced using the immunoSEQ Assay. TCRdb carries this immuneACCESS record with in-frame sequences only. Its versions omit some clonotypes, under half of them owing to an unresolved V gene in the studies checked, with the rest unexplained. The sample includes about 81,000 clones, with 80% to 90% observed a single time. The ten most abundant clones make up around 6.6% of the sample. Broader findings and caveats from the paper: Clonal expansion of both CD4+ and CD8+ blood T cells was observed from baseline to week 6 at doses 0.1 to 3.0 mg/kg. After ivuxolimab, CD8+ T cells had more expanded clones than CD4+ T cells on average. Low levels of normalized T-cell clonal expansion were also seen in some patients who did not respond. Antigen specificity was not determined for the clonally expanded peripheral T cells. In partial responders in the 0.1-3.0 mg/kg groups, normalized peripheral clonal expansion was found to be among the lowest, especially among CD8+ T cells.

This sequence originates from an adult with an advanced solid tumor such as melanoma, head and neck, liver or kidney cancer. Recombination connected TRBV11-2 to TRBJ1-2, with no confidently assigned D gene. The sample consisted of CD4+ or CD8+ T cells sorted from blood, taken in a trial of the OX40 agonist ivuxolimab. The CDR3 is CASSSEGNGYTF. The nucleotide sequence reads TGTGCCAGCAGCTCAGAGGGCAATGGCTACACCTTC.